This T cell receptor (beta chain) is from a study of cytomegalovirus exposure and HLA in healthy donors. Study-wide findings and caveats: Specificity of three CMV-associated chains for CMV antigens was verified in vitro. By a later analysis, the bulk of CMV-associated TCR beta chains appeared HLA-restricted. Prediction of most subjects' HLA-A and HLA-B alleles by TCR beta sequences was reportedly accurate.

Participants comprised healthy donors of bone marrow. The CDR3 spans 16 residues. Looked up from germline, CDR1 is MGHRA and CDR2 is YSYEKL. V lost 4 bases and J 1 base, leaving 16 bases between the germline ends. A multiplex PCR was run with 60 Vbeta primers and 13 Jbeta primers. Some clones are missing from TCRdb's copy, which holds only in-frame ones; the method was immunoSEQ multiplex PCR. Listed are over 45,000 clones; approximately 2.1% falls within the top ten. A note on this clone: Its cognate antigen is unknown.

The clonotype originates from a woman younger than 35 in good health and CMV-seronegative. What was sequenced was PBMCs. This rearrangement joins TRBV4-1 to TRBJ1-1, with D perhaps matching TRBD1 (6 bases). The CDR3, as DNA: TGCGCCAGCAGCCGCTGGGGGGGGCTGACGAACACTGAAGCTTTCTTT. Amino acid sequence: CASSRWGGLTNTEAFF.